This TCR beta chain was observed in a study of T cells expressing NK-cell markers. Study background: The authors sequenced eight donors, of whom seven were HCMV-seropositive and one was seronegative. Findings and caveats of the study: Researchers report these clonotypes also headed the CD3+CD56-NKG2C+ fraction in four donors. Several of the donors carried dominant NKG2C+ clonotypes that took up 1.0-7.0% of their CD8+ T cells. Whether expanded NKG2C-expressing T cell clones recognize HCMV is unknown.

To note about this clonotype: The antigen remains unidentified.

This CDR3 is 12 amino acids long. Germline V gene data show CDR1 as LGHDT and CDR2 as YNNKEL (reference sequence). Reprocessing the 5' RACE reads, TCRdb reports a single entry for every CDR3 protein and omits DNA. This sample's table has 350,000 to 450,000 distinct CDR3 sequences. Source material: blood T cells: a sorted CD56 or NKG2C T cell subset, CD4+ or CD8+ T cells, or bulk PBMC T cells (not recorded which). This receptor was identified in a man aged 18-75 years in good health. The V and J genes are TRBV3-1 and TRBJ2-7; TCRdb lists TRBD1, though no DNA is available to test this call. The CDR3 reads CASSFTGGLQYF.